What follows is one T cell receptor beta chain and its context. This sample was taken from a study of blood T cell repertoires in COVID-19. The wider study: Acute-phase and convalescent COVID-19 samples originated in the United States, Italy and Spain. PBMCs, B-cell-depleted T cells, or T cells were the source of the cDNA or gDNA that made up the material.

The method was immunoSEQ multiplex PCR; TCRdb's version includes in-frame clones alone and lacks a portion of them. Here the sample spans about 250,000 clones, 88% being singletons. Looked up from germline, CDR1 is WNHNN and CDR2 is SYGVQD (reference sequence). Trimming removed 2 bases at V and 3 bases at J, with 8 bases between. This CDR3 is built from 13 residues. The V and J genes are TRBV10-1 and TRBJ2-7; D is ambiguous. The sequencing input was peripheral blood. The TCR sequence derives from a woman younger than 45 with COVID-19, enrolled during active disease. Written as DNA, the CDR3 is TGCGCCAGCAGTGAGCGGCGCGGCTACGAGCAGTACTTC. Protein sequence: CASSERRGYEQYF.